Listed below are T cell receptor beta chains from one sample, sequenced in a study of blood T cells in healthy people across ages. TCRdb analysed the 5' RACE reads with MiXCR anew, one entry per CDR3 protein. The table has about 640,000 distinct CDR3 sequences, less than 35% seen once. Sequenced sample: blood. The receptors come from a woman of 80 years or more in good health. Each CDR3 is given with its conserved first and last residue. A D gene is named only where the DNA matches it firmly. Size is stated for part of the rows, as once, few or many counts, or as a class when the clone is expanded.

CDR3 length: 14
V gene: TRBV30
J gene: TRBJ1-6
clone size: -
D gene: -
CDR3 DNA: TGTGCCTGGAGTGTAGATAGGGTTTATTCACCCCTCCACTTT
CDR3 protein: CAWSVDRVYSPLHF

CDR3 length: 14
V gene: TRBV20-1
J gene: TRBJ2-3
clone size: many
D gene: -
CDR3 DNA: TGCAGTGCTAGACAGCGCCAACTCACAGATACGCAGTATTTT
CDR3 protein: CSARQRQLTDTQYF

CDR3 length: 13
V gene: TRBV29-1
J gene: TRBJ1-2
clone size: -
D gene: -
CDR3 DNA: -
CDR3 protein: CSVVGQGALGCTF

CDR3 length: 17
V gene: TRBV10-3
J gene: TRBJ1-3
clone size: -
D gene: TRBD1
CDR3 DNA: TGTGCCATCAGTGATGGTTCAGGGGGCGACATCGAAAACACCATATATTTT
CDR3 protein: CAISDGSGGDIENTIYF

CDR3 length: 17
V gene: TRBV12-3/TRBV12-4
J gene: TRBJ2-7
clone size: many
D gene: TRBD1
CDR3 DNA: TGTGCCAGCAGTTTTAGCTTTATCGGGACAGACTCCTACGAGCAGTACTTC
CDR3 protein: CASSFSFIGTDSYEQYF

CDR3 length: 15
V gene: TRBV4-2
J gene: TRBJ1-5
clone size: -
D gene: -
CDR3 DNA: TGTGCCAGCAGCTCCGAAAGGAGGGACAATCAGCCCCAGCATTTT
CDR3 protein: CASSSERRDNQPQHF

CDR3 length: 13
V gene: TRBV5-1
J gene: TRBJ1-1
clone size: -
D gene: -
CDR3 DNA: TGCGCCAGCAGCCCTCAAAGGTGGAATGAAGCTTTCTTT
CDR3 protein: CASSPQRWNEAFF

CDR3 length: 14
V gene: TRBV5-1
J gene: TRBJ1-2
clone size: -
D gene: -
CDR3 DNA: TGCGCCAGCCGAAAAGGGCAGGGCTCCTATGGCTACACCTTC
CDR3 protein: CASRKGQGSYGYTF

CDR3 length: 14
V gene: TRBV12-3/TRBV12-4
J gene: TRBJ2-7
clone size: many
D gene: -
CDR3 DNA: TGTGCCAGCAATCCCTCGGGACGCTCCTACGAGCAGTACTTC
CDR3 protein: CASNPSGRSYEQYF

CDR3 length: 19
V gene: TRBV20-1
J gene: TRBJ2-5
clone size: many
D gene: -
CDR3 DNA: TGCAGTGCTAGAGTTCGACCGGGACGGACAATGCCAAACCAAGAGACCCAGTACTTC
CDR3 protein: CSARVRPGRTMPNQETQYF

CDR3 length: 13
V gene: TRBV30
J gene: TRBJ1-6
clone size: -
D gene: -
CDR3 DNA: TGTGCCTGGAGTGGCAGGGGCGGTTCACCCCTCCACTTT
CDR3 protein: CAWSGRGGSPLHF

CDR3 length: 14
V gene: TRBV28
J gene: TRBJ2-1
clone size: -
D gene: -
CDR3 DNA: TGTGCCAGCAGACCAGGGAGTAACTACAATGAGCAGTTCTTC
CDR3 protein: CASRPGSNYNEQFF

CDR3 length: 16
V gene: TRBV9
J gene: TRBJ2-5
clone size: -
D gene: -
CDR3 DNA: TGTGCCAGCAGCGCAGGTGGGGTTTTGGTAGGGAACGAGCAATACTTC
CDR3 protein: CASSAGGVLVGNEQYF